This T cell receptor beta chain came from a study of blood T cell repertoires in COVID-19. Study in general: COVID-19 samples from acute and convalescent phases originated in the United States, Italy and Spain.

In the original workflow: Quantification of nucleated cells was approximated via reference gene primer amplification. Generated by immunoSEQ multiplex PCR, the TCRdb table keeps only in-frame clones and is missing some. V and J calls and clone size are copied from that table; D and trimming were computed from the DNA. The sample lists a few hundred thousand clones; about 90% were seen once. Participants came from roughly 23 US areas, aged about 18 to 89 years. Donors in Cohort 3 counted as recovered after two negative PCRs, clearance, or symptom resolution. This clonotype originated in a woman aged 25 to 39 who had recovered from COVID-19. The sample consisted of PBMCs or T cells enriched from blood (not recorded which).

The CDR3 spells CASQRHGGAFF. The CDR3 coding sequence is TGTGCCAGCCAAAGACATGGTGGAGCTTTCTTT. V usage is TRBV28 and J usage is TRBJ1-1; no clear D gene. The V end lost 8 bases, the J end lost 10 bases, and 14 bases lay between the germline ends. The CDR3 covers 11 residues. Germline V lookup: CDR1 MDHEN, CDR2 SYDVKM.